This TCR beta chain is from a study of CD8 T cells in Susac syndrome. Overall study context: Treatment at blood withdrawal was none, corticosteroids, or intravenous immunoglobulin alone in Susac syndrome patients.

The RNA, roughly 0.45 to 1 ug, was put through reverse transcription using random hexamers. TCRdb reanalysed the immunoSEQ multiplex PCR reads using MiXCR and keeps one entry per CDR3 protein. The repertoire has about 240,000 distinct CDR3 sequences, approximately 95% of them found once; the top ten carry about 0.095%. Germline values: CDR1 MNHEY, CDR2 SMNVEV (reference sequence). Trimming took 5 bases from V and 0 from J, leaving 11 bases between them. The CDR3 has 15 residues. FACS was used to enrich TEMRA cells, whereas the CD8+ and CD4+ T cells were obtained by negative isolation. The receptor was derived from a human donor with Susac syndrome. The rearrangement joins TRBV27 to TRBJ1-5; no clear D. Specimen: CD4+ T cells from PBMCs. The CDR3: CASSSRAHSNQPQHF. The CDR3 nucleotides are TGTGCCAGCAGTAGCCGGGCCCATAGCAATCAGCCCCAGCATTTT.